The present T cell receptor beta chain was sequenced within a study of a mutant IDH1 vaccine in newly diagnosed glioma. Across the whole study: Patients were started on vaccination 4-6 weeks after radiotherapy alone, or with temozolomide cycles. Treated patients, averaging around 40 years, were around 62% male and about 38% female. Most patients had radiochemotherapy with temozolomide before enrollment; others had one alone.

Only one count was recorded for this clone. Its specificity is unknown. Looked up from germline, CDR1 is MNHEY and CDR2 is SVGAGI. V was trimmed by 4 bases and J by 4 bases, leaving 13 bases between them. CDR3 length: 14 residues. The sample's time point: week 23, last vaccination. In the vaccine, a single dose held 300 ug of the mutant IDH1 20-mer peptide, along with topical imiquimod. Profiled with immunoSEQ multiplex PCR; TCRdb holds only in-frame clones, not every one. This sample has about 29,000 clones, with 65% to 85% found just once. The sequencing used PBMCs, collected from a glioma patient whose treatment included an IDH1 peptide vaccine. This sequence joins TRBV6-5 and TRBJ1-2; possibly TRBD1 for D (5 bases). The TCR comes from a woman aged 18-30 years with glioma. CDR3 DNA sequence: TGTGCCAGCAGTTTCGGCAGGGATGGCTATGGCTACACCTTC. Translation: CASSFGRDGYGYTF.